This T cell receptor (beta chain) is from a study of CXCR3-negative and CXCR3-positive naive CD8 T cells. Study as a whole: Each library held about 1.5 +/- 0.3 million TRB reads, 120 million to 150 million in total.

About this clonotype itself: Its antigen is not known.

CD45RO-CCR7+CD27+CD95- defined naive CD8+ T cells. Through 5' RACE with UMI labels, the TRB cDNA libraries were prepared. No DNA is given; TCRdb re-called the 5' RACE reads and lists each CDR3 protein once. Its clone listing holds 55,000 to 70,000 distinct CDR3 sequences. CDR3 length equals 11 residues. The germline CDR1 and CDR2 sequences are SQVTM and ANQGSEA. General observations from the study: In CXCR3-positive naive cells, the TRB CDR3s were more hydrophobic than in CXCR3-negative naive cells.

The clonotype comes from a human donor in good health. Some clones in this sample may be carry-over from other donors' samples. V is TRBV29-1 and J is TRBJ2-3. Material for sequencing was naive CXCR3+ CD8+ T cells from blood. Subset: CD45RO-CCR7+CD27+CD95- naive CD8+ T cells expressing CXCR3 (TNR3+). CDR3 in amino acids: CSVDITDTQYF.